This T cell receptor (beta chain) was found in a study of blood T cell repertoires in COVID-19. Study information: The cDNA or gDNA used as material had been derived from T cells, B-cell-depleted T cells, or PBMCs.

The J segment lost 3 bases and the V segment lost 5 bases, leaving 4 bases of the junction unmatched. This CDR3 has 13 amino acids. From germline, CDR1 is SQVTM and CDR2 ANQGSEA. The table came from immunoSEQ multiplex PCR; TCRdb's copy has only in-frame clones and leaves some out. The sample lists approximately 80,000 clones; approximately 79% were seen once. The origin of this receptor is a man between 65 and 80 years old with active or convalescent COVID-19. Sequencing was carried out using peripheral blood. The chain is built from TRBV29-1 and TRBJ2-1; TRBD1 matches at 7 bases. The CDR3 DNA follows: TGCAGCGTTTGGACAGGCGACTACAATGAGCAGTTCTTC. The encoded protein is CSVWTGDYNEQFF.